The sequence of this TCR beta chain was determined in a study of pediatric ulcerative colitis. Notes on the study in general: A couple of patients' blood samples yielded substantially fewer templates. Acute severe colitis showed lower rectal diversity from clonal expansions.

Details on this clone: What it recognizes is unknown.

No immunosuppressive drugs were given to ulcerative colitis patients before diagnostic colonoscopy. Sequencing was at survey level. TCRdb's copy holds only in-frame clones and misses some; the assay was immunoSEQ multiplex PCR. The data hold roughly 38,000 clones, with roughly 85% observed a single time. This CDR3 is built from 14 residues. Germline V gives CDR1 SGHRS, CDR2 YFSETQ. V was pared by 3 bases and J by 2 bases, with 4 bases of the junction left unmatched. The sequenced sample consisted of blood. This TCR came from a girl aged 10 to 17 with moderate ulcerative colitis. The chain links TRBV5-1 to TRBJ2-7; 8 bases map to TRBD1. Written as DNA, the CDR3 is TGCGCCAGCAGCTCAGGGGGACAGGCCTACGAGCAGTACTTC. It is translated as CASSSGGQAYEQYF.